These 4 T cell receptor beta chains came from one sample sequenced in a study of T cells in localized non-small cell lung cancer. The table came from immunoSEQ multiplex PCR; TCRdb's copy has only in-frame clones and leaves some out. Of 65,000 to 90,000 clones listed, around 80% are singletons. This specimen was PBMCs, taken before any cancer treatment. The origin of the receptors is a man between 40 and 75 years old with stage II squamous cell lung carcinoma.

This chain joins TRBV7-8 and TRBJ2-5; 10 positions agree with TRBD2. Germline values: CDR1 SGHVS, CDR2 FQNEAQ. The CDR3 is made up of 15 amino acids. Trimming cost V 4 bases and J 2 bases; bases outside gene matches: 4. The chain's CDR3 is CASSWWTSGQETQYF. In nucleotides, the CDR3 is TGTGCCAGCAGCTGGTGGACTAGCGGACAAGAGACCCAGTACTTC.

The V call is TRBV5-6, the J call TRBJ2-7; D is possibly TRBD1 (5 bases). The V and J ends lost 6 bases and 2 bases respectively, with 12 bases between them. There are 13 residues in the CDR3. The germline gives CDR1 SGHDT, CDR2 YYEEEE. The CDR3 reads CASKKTGTYEQYF. CDR3 bases: TGTGCCAGCAAAAAAACAGGTACCTACGAGCAGTACTTC. The entire variable domain, with the rest obtained from reference TRBV5-6 and TRBJ2-7, is as follows: DAGVTQSPTHLIKTRGQQVTLRCSPKSGHDTVSWYQQALGQGPQFIFQYYEEEERQRGNFPDRFSGHQFPNYSSELNVNALLLGDSALYLCASKKTGTYEQYFGPGTRLTVT.

The chain employs TRBV28 and TRBJ2-7; possible D gene TRBD1, 6 bases. The V end lost 6 bases, the J end lost 6 bases, and 18 bases lay between the germline ends. Germline V gene data show CDR1 as MDHEN and CDR2 as SYDVKM. The CDR3 extends over 14 amino acids. CDR3 sequence (DNA): TGTGCCAGCAGCCGTGGGACACGGCCTTCCGAGCAGTACTTC. Amino acid sequence: CASSRGTRPSEQYF.

The chain uses TRBV16 and TRBJ2-5; 7 nucleotides agree with TRBD2. Trimming took 4 bases from V and 2 from J; bases not matched to a gene: 10. The CDR3 runs to 16 residues. Germline loops: CDR1 KGHSY, CDR2 FQNENV. In DNA form, the CDR3 reads TGTGCCAGCAGCCGCTCGAGGGCGGGAGCACAAGAGACCCAGTACTTC. Amino acids: CASSRSRAGAQETQYF.